Shown below are 28 T cell receptor beta chains from a single sample sequenced in a study of cytomegalovirus exposure and HLA in healthy donors listed by TCRdb under 2017. Libraries came from the immunoSEQ multiplex PCR assay. The multiplex PCR relied on a mix of 60 forward primers for TCR Vbeta segments and 13 reverse primers for TCR Jbeta segments. TCRdb's version of the immuneACCESS table is confined to in-frame rearrangements and falls short of the full clone set. An unresolved V gene accounts for under half of the shortfall where checked; the remainder is of unknown origin. For this sample the table gives about 99,000 clones, of which over 65% were detected only once. The top ten hold roughly 1.7% of the sample. Material for sequencing was PBMCs. The source of these receptors is a woman in her thirties or forties in good health and CMV-seronegative.

This chain connects TRBV6-1 to TRBJ2-7, with TRBD1 matching over 10 bases. The CDR3 sequence is 15 residues long. Trimming took 6 bases from V and 4 from J; bases not matched to a gene: 9. Germline V gives CDR1 MNHNS, CDR2 SASEGT. The CDR3 reads CASSPRDRGWYEQYF. The CDR3, as DNA: TGTGCCAGCAGCCCCCGGGACAGGGGTTGGTACGAGCAGTACTTC.

The chain links TRBV7-9 to TRBJ1-1, with 8 bases matching TRBD1. The V segment lost 10 bases and the J segment 1 base; nucleotides outside the gene matches: 8. Germline CDR1 and CDR2: SEHNR and FQNEAQ (reference sequence). The CDR3 spans 14 residues. For the CDR3, the DNA is TGTGCCACCAGACCCGGGACAGGGAACACTGAAGCTTTCTTT. The encoded protein is CATRPGTGNTEAFF.

The chain couples TRBV19 to TRBJ2-3, with 9 bases matching TRBD1. The germline gives CDR1 LNHDA, CDR2 SQIVND (reference sequence). Germline trimming cut 2 bases from V and 4 bases from J; bases unmatched to any gene: 4. The CDR3 totals 15 residues. In nucleotides, the CDR3 is TGTGCCAGTAGTATATGGGGACAGGGCTCAGATACGCAGTATTTT. Protein sequence: CASSIWGQGSDTQYF.

CDR3 residues: CASRYRAGTDTQYF. The CDR3 DNA is TGTGCCAGCAGGTACAGGGCTGGCACAGATACGCAGTATTTT. V usage is TRBV28 and J usage is TRBJ2-3, with D possibly TRBD1 on 6 matching bases. Germline V gene data show CDR1 as MDHEN and CDR2 as SYDVKM. V shed 6 bases and J shed 1 base, with 11 bases lying between them. This CDR3 comprises 14 residues.

This chain uses TRBV6-6 with TRBJ1-1; weak D call: TRBD1 (6 bases). Trimming removed 5 bases from V and 3 bases from J, with 13 bases in between. The CDR3 runs to 14 residues. CDR1 and CDR2 (germline): MNHNY, SVGAGI (reference sequence). The CDR3 reads CASSNGTTDTEAFF. The CDR3 region has the DNA TGTGCCAGCAGTAACGGGACAACCGACACTGAAGCTTTCTTT.

The rearrangement joins TRBV7-2 to TRBJ2-7, with D perhaps matching TRBD1 (6 bases). V was cut by 5 bases and J by 4 bases, with 21 bases left in between. This CDR3 is 16 amino acids long. Germline V lookup: CDR1 SGHTA, CDR2 FQGNSA. The CDR3 reads CASSPRTTRGPYEQYF. Here the CDR3 DNA reads TGTGCCAGCAGCCCCCGGACGACCAGGGGACCTTACGAGCAGTACTTC.

In DNA form, the CDR3 reads TGCGCCAGCAGCTTGGAGGGCAGGGAGGGGTACGAGCAGTACTTC. As protein: CASSLEGREGYEQYF. The V call is TRBV5-1, the J call TRBJ2-7; 7 bases fit TRBD2. The trim removed 0 bases at V and 4 bases at J, leaving 7 bases unmatched. Germline V gene data show CDR1 as SGHRS and CDR2 as YFSETQ. This CDR3 region has 15 residues.

The V gene is TRBV28, the J gene TRBJ2-1, with D tentatively TRBD2 (5 bases). V lost 6 bases and J 7 bases, leaving 10 bases between the germline ends. Per germline, CDR1 MDHEN and CDR2 SYDVKM. The CDR3 sequence is 12 residues long. The CDR3 bases are TGTGCCAGCAGGGGTGGACTGAATGAGCAGTTCTTC. Protein product: CASRGGLNEQFF.

This clone appeared a few times. The chain uses TRBV7-9 and TRBJ2-7; TRBD2 agrees at 9 bases. The V gene end was trimmed by 0 bases and the J gene end by 6 bases; junction bases not matched to a gene: 6. Germline V gene data show CDR1 as SEHNR and CDR2 as FQNEAQ (reference sequence). The CDR3 spans 15 residues. CDR3 DNA: TGTGCCAGCAGCTTAGCAGCGCTAGCGGGAACCGAGCAGTACTTC. This codes for CASSLAALAGTEQYF.

The V call is TRBV5-5, the J call TRBJ2-5, with a tentative D call TRBD1 (6 bases). V lost 5 bases to trimming and J lost 5 bases, with 10 bases between them. This CDR3 has 12 amino acids. Germline-derived CDR1 and CDR2 are SGHKS and YYEKEE (reference sequence). DNA of the CDR3: TGTGCCAGCAGTTACAGGGAGGAGACCCAGTACTTC. Translated: CASSYREETQYF.

The CDR3 DNA reads as TGTGCCAGCAGTGAGGGGAGGGGCCACCAATTCGGAAACATTCAGTACTTC. Amino acids: CASSEGRGHQFGNIQYF. The gene calls are TRBV28 and TRBJ2-4; 7 bases map to TRBD2. Germline loops: CDR1 MDHEN, CDR2 SYDVKM. V lost 5 bases to trimming and J lost 6 bases; unmatched junction nucleotides: 16. The CDR3 runs to 17 residues.

This rearrangement joins TRBV6-5 to TRBJ1-5, with 9 bases identical to TRBD1. Germline V gene sequence: CDR1 MNHEY, CDR2 SVGAGI. The ends lost 6 bases at V and 7 bases at J; junction bases unmatched: 1. The CDR3 is 12 residues long. The CDR3 loop reads CASRGQGQPQHF. The CDR3 DNA reads TGTGCCAGCAGGGGACAGGGACAGCCCCAGCATTTT.

The chain has TRBV28 and TRBJ1-1, with 10 nucleotides matching TRBD1. The CDR3 runs to 16 residues. Germline V gene sequence: CDR1 MDHEN, CDR2 SYDVKM. The junction had 17 bases not matched to a gene; V was cut back by 6 bases and J by 10 bases. CDR3 protein: CASSSQTGGTFRSAFF. DNA of the CDR3: TGTGCCAGCAGCAGCCAGACAGGGGGCACCTTCAGATCAGCTTTCTTT.

CDR3 in DNA: TGTGCCATCAGTGAGTCAACGCGCGGGAGGGCCAATGAGCAGTTCTTC. It is translated as CAISESTRGRANEQFF. This chain joins TRBV10-3 and TRBJ2-1; 9 nucleotides align to TRBD2. This CDR3 is 16 amino acids long. Trimming at V came to 0 bases and at J to 6 bases, leaving 6 bases not matched to a gene. Germline values: CDR1 ENHRY, CDR2 SYGVKD.

The V call is TRBV28, the J call TRBJ1-6; D remains ambiguous. The CDR3 runs 14 residues. Germline values: CDR1 MDHEN, CDR2 SYDVKM. V lost 3 bases to trimming and J lost 6 bases, with 9 bases between them. CDR3 protein: CASSLGRSNSPLHF. CDR3 nucleotides: TGTGCCAGCAGTTTGGGCAGGTCTAATTCACCCCTCCACTTT. Full variable domain (rest looked up from reference TRBV28 and TRBJ1-6): DVKVTQSSRYLVKRTGEKVFLECVQDMDHENMFWYRQDPGLGLRLIYFSYDVKMKEKGDIPEGYSVSREKKERFSLILESASTNQTSMYLCASSLGRSNSPLHFGNGTRLTVT.

The chain employs TRBV27 and TRBJ1-2; TRBD1 might be the D (5 bases). CDR1 MNHEY and CDR2 SMNVEV come from the germline V gene (reference sequence). The length of the CDR3 is 14 residues. The V gene lost 6 bases and the J gene lost 2 bases, with 13 bases spanning the gap. The CDR3 nucleotides are TGTGCCAGCAGGGAGCTGACAGCCAACTATGGCTACACCTTC. The encoded protein is CASRELTANYGYTF.

A few counts support this clone. The chain employs TRBV6-1 and TRBJ1-1, with TRBD1 as a possible D gene (5 bases). The CDR3 loop spans 12 amino acids. Between the trimmed V and J ends, which lost 7 bases and 1 base, there was a span of 7 bases. Germline CDR1 MNHNS, CDR2 SASEGT. Here the CDR3 DNA reads TGTGCCAGCACCGGGGGGAACACTGAAGCTTTCTTT. Its protein is CASTGGNTEAFF.

This chain links TRBV6-6 with TRBJ2-5; TRBD2 matches 11 bases. This CDR3 spans 16 amino acids. V was clipped by 5 bases and J by 0 bases; unmatched bases: 5. Germline CDR1 and CDR2: MNHNY and SVGAGI (reference sequence). The CDR3 nucleotides are TGTGCCAGCAGTCCTTCGACTAGCGGGAACCAAGAGACCCAGTACTTC. Protein product: CASSPSTSGNQETQYF.

The V and J genes are TRBV11-2 and TRBJ2-3; the D is unclear. Germline CDR1 reads SGHAT; CDR2 reads FQNNGV. The CDR3 spans 12 residues. Trimming took 1 base from V and 4 from J, leaving 3 bases between them. CDR3 nucleotide sequence: TGTGCCAGCAGCTTAGTAGCAGATACGCAGTATTTT. It specifies CASSLVADTQYF.

The chain recombines TRBV28 with TRBJ1-4; a possible D gene is TRBD1 (6 bases). The CDR3 has 16 residues. From germline, CDR1 is MDHEN and CDR2 SYDVKM. Trimming removed 5 bases from V and 3 bases from J, with 16 bases in between. CDR3 coding DNA: TGTGCCAGCAGTCTTTACAGGGCAACTCCTAATGAAAAACTGTTTTTT. Amino acid sequence: CASSLYRATPNEKLFF.

The rearrangement links TRBV4-1 to TRBJ1-2, with unresolved D. V was shortened by 8 bases and J by 7 bases, with 11 bases between the two germline ends. This CDR3 spans 11 amino acids. From germline, CDR1 is MGHRA and CDR2 YSYEKL. The CDR3 nucleotides read TGCGCCAGCCGGGAGACGGGTGGCTACACCTTC. Translated, it gives CASRETGGYTF.

The chain employs TRBV5-6 and TRBJ2-1; TRBD1 agrees at 7 bases. J was trimmed by 4 bases and V by 3 bases; bases with no gene match: 13. The CDR3 has 17 residues. From germline, CDR1 is SGHDT and CDR2 YYEEEE. CDR3 sequence (DNA): TGTGCCAGCAGCTCCTTAACAGGGGCCGGTCTTTACAATGAGCAGTTCTTC. Translating it yields CASSSLTGAGLYNEQFF.

This clone was counted once. The rearrangement uses TRBV27 and TRBJ2-2; D call uncertain. Trimming pared 2 bases from V and 5 bases from J, leaving 6 bases between. CDR1 and CDR2 from the germline V gene are MNHEY and SMNVEV (reference sequence). CDR3 length equals 13 residues. CDR3 nucleotide sequence: TGTGCCAGCAGTTTACAGGTGACCGGGGAGCTGTTTTTT. Residues: CASSLQVTGELFF.

V is TRBV5-6 and J is TRBJ2-7, with a possible D match to TRBD2 (6 bases). There are 15 residues in the CDR3. The V and J ends lost 2 bases and 7 bases respectively, with 19 bases between them. Germline assignment: CDR1 SGHDT and CDR2 YYEEEE. The DNA of the CDR3 is TGTGCCAGCAGCTTCACCGGGGGTCGTGGGGGAGAGCAGTACTTC. It codes for CASSFTGGRGGEQYF.

CDR3 sequence reads: CASSLLAGDSYNEQFF. CDR3 DNA sequence: TGTGCCAGCAGCTTACTAGCGGGAGACTCCTACAATGAGCAGTTCTTC. The chain has TRBV7-3 and TRBJ2-1; 10 nucleotides line up with TRBD2. Germline CDR1 reads SGHTA; CDR2 reads FQGTGA. This CDR3 region has 16 residues. V trimming: 2 bases; J trimming: 0 bases; junction bases outside the gene matches: 1.

The chain is built from TRBV11-2 and TRBJ2-5; D call uncertain. V was trimmed by 1 base and J by 5 bases, leaving 8 bases between them. Germline V gives CDR1 SGHAT, CDR2 FQNNGV. CDR3 length: 13 residues. The CDR3, as DNA: TGTGCCAGCAGCTTAGGCTACGGGGAGACCCAGTACTTC. The encoded protein is CASSLGYGETQYF.

This chain links TRBV28 with TRBJ2-4; 11 positions match TRBD2. V dropped 2 bases and J dropped 4; count of bases not matched to a gene: 1. This CDR3 comprises 15 residues. From germline, CDR1 is MDHEN and CDR2 SYDVKM. The DNA for the CDR3 is TGTGCCAGCAGTTTAAGGACTAGCGGGAAAAACATTCAGTACTTC. Translating gives CASSLRTSGKNIQYF.

The J gene is TRBJ1-2, the V gene TRBV28; 7 nucleotides line up with TRBD1. The V gene's germline CDR1 is MDHEN and CDR2 SYDVKM. Trimming took 3 bases from V and 3 from J; bases not matched to a gene: 10. This CDR3 spans 16 amino acids. CDR3 sequence: CASSFGRGATHYGYTF. DNA for the CDR3: TGTGCCAGCAGTTTTGGCAGGGGGGCCACTCACTATGGCTACACCTTC.